These 8 T cell receptor beta chains share one sample of origin, sequenced in a study of blood T cells in healthy people across ages. It was with a sample-barcoded 5' primer and a J-beta primer mix that a second PCR of about 6 to 12 cycles was run. Using its own MiXCR run on the 5' RACE reads, TCRdb lists one record per CDR3 protein. The sample lists 980,000 or so distinct CDR3 sequences, 40% to 60% occurring once. The sample taken for sequencing was blood. The origin of the receptors is a man aged 30-40 years in good health.

The V and J genes are TRBV4-2 and TRBJ2-1, with 9 bases matching TRBD1. The closer fit of TRBJ2-7 to the DNA end suggests the J call may be wrong. This CDR3 has 16 amino acids. Germline-derived CDR1 and CDR2 are LGHNA and YNFKEQ. CDR3 protein: CASSQDRTGVYNEQYF. CDR3 DNA sequence: TGTGCCAGCAGCCAAGATCGGACAGGGGTCTACAATGAGCAGTACTTC.

The chain uses TRBV6-1 and TRBJ2-7; 7 bases are a match to TRBD1. The end of the DNA aligns better with TRBJ2-5, so the J call may be wrong. Germline lookup yields CDR1 MNHNS and CDR2 SASEGT. The length of the CDR3 is 14 residues. CDR3 nucleotide sequence: TGTGCCAGCAGTGAACCGGGGACAGTGGAGACCCAGTACTTC. Amino acids: CASSEPGTVETQYF.

This clonotype appeared once. The chain employs TRBV29-1 and TRBJ2-1, with D unclear. TRBJ2-7 matches the DNA end more closely, so the J call is doubtful. Germline lookup yields CDR1 SQVTM and CDR2 ANQGSEA. The length of the CDR3 is 15 residues. Written as DNA, the CDR3 is TGCAGCGTTGAATCCCCCGTGAGCTCCTACAATGAGCAGTACTTC. Protein sequence: CSVESPVSSYNEQYF.

V is TRBV7-3 and J is TRBJ2-4; tentatively, D is TRBD1 (7 bases). CDR1 SGHTA and CDR2 FQGTGA come from the germline V gene. There are 17 residues in the CDR3. V dropped 5 bases and J dropped 2 bases, with 19 bases sitting between them. The DNA of the CDR3 is TGTGCCAGCAGCCCGGGTCAGGGGGGCGCTTCCAAAAACATTCAGTACTTC. Protein sequence: CASSPGQGGASKNIQYF.

The gene calls are TRBV7-9 and TRBJ2-7; TRBD2 might be the D (6 bases). The germline V gene has CDR1 SEHNR and CDR2 FQNEAQ (reference sequence). This CDR3 region has 14 residues. Trimming took off 7 bases at V and 6 bases at J, with 19 bases between the two ends. The CDR3 reads CASTSNAEGSEQYF. CDR3 bases: TGTGCCAGCACCTCTAACGCGGAGGGCTCCGAGCAGTACTTC.

This clonotype has just a few counts. The J gene is TRBJ1-1, the V gene TRBV12-3 or TRBV12-4; D unclear. This CDR3 has 13 residues. Trimming left V 6 bases short and J 0 bases short, with 8 bases between. CDR3 amino acids: CASRVQVNTEAFF. The CDR3 DNA is TGTGCCAGCAGGGTGCAGGTGAACACTGAAGCTTTCTTT.

There are a few counts of this clonotype. CDR3 in DNA: TGTGCCAGCAGACTCGGACTAGCTGGGGAGCAGTACTTC. Residues: CASRLGLAGEQYF. The chain recombines TRBV6-5 with TRBJ2-7; TRBD2 aligns across 8 bases. The V gene end was trimmed by 6 bases and the J gene end by 7 bases; junction bases not matched to a gene: 8. Germline CDR1 is MNHEY and CDR2 is SVGAGI. This CDR3 has 13 residues.

This clonotype was recorded at least ten times. The genes are TRBV18 and TRBJ2-6, with 7 bases identical to TRBD1. Looked up from germline, CDR1 is KGHSH and CDR2 is LQKENI. There are 15 residues in the CDR3. The J segment lost 1 base and the V segment lost 8 bases, leaving 5 bases of the junction unmatched. Here the CDR3 reads CASSPTGSGANVLTF. CDR3 bases: TGTGCCAGCAGCCCGACAGGGTCTGGGGCCAACGTCCTGACTTTC.